This T cell receptor beta chain was retrieved from a study of blood T cell repertoires in COVID-19. Study context: Sites across the United States, Italy and Spain contributed samples from acute and convalescent COVID-19. In each case, the material was cDNA or gDNA derived from T cells, B-cell-depleted T cells, or PBMCs.

The junction had 13 bases not matched to a gene; V was cut back by 7 bases and J by 8 bases. The CDR3 covers 15 residues. The germline V gene encodes CDR1 LNHDA and CDR2 SQIVND (reference sequence). In the original analysis: Amplifying reference gene primers gave estimates of nucleated cell counts. Profiled with immunoSEQ multiplex PCR; TCRdb holds only in-frame clones, not every one. Clone size and V and J calls were adopted from that table, with D and trimming inferred from the DNA. The sample carries 150,000 or so clones, roughly nine tenths recorded once. V and J are TRBV19 and TRBJ2-1; 8 positions agree with TRBD2. This sequence originates from a young man with COVID-19, enrolled during active disease. The sample consisted of peripheral blood. Here the CDR3 DNA reads TGTGCCAGTATAGTGGCGGGAGGCTCCTTTGATGAGCAGTTCTTC. Encoded protein: CASIVAGGSFDEQFF.